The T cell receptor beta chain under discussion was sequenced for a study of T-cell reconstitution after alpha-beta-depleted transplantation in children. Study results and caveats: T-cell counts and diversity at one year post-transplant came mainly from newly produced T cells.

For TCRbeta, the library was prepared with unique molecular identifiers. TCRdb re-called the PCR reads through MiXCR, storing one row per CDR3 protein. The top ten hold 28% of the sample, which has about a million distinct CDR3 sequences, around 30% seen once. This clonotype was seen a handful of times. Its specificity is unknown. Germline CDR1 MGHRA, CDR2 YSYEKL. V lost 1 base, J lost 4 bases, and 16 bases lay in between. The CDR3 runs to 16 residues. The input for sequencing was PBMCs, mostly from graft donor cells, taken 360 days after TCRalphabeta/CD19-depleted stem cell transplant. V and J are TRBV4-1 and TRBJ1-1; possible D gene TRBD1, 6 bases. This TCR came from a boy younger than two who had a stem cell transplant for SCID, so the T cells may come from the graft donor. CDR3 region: CASSQAGGRVGTEAFF. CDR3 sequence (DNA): TGCGCCAGCAGCCAAGCGGGGGGCAGGGTGGGCACTGAAGCTTTCTTT.